These T cell receptor beta chains were read from a single sample in a study of PD-1 blockade in classical Hodgkin lymphoma. Libraries were prepared by immunoSEQ multiplex PCR; TCRdb keeps only in-frame clonotypes and omits some of them. The sample comprises more than 30,000 clones, about 85% of which are singletons, and 1% to 1.5% rests with the top ten. Sequencing was carried out using CD4+ T cells from blood. The receptor source for this set is a human donor with classical Hodgkin lymphoma. Both conserved end residues are part of each CDR3. The D gene is left open where the match is weak. A row's size may be missing; if present it is once, few, many or a size class.

j_gene,d_gene,abundance,v_gene,CDR3aa,CDR3nt
TRBJ2-1,TRBD2,.,TRBV5-6,CASSLALAANEQFF,TGTGCCAGCAGCTTGGCACTAGCGGCCAATGAGCAGTTCTTC
TRBJ2-3,TRBD1,.,TRBV5-1,CASSQTGTGATDTQYF,TGCGCCAGCAGCCAGACCGGGACAGGGGCCACAGATACGCAGTATTTT
TRBJ2-3,.,.,TRBV5-6,CASSLMGGHTDTQYF,TGTGCCAGCAGCTTGATGGGGGGCCACACAGATACGCAGTATTTT
TRBJ2-7,TRBD2,.,TRBV5-1,CASSRGTSEEQYF,TGCGCCAGCAGCCGCGGGACTAGCGAAGAGCAGTACTTC
TRBJ2-1,TRBD2,.,TRBV5-6,CASSWSGTAWEQFF,TGTGCCAGCAGCTGGAGCGGGACTGCCTGGGAGCAGTTCTTC
TRBJ1-5,.,few,TRBV2,CASNREVSNQPQHF,TGTGCCAGCAACCGAGAGGTTAGCAATCAGCCCCAGCATTTT
TRBJ2-3,.,.,TRBV2,CASSRRGIITDTQYF,TGTGCCAGCAGTAGGCGCGGGATTATCACAGATACGCAGTATTTT
TRBJ2-1,TRBD2,.,TRBV18,CASSQLAGGSYNEQFF,TGTGCCAGCTCGCAATTAGCGGGAGGCTCCTACAATGAGCAGTTCTTC
TRBJ2-2,.,.,TRBV9,CASSVGSVAPGELFF,TGTGCCAGCAGCGTAGGGTCAGTGGCCCCCGGGGAGCTGTTTTTT
TRBJ2-2,TRBD2,once,TRBV11-2,CASGWTSGYTNTGELFF,TGTGCCAGCGGGTGGACTAGCGGCTATACTAACACCGGGGAGCTGTTTTTT
TRBJ2-5,TRBD2,once,TRBV19,CASSITGATSGITQYF,TGTGCCAGTAGTATCACCGGAGCGACTAGCGGGATAACCCAGTACTTC
TRBJ2-5,.,.,TRBV19,CASSHGMVAETQYF,TGTGCCAGTAGCCATGGGATGGTTGCGGAGACCCAGTACTTC
TRBJ2-7,.,.,TRBV2,CASNVQGGYEQYF,TGTGCCAGCAACGTACAGGGGGGGTACGAGCAGTACTTC
TRBJ2-2,.,.,TRBV7-9,CASSPPPGRAGGELFF,TGTGCCAGCAGCCCACCCCCTGGCAGGGCGGGCGGGGAGCTGTTTTTT
TRBJ2-7,TRBD2,.,TRBV4-1,CASSRLLAGLYYEQYF,TGCGCCAGCAGCCGCCTACTAGCGGGTTTGTACTACGAGCAGTACTTC
TRBJ1-4,TRBD1,.,TRBV18,CASSPRGTGGGEKLFF,TGTGCCAGCTCACCACGAGGGACAGGGGGCGGTGAAAAACTGTTTTTT